This T cell receptor (beta chain) was sequenced during a study of shared clonotypes between healthy human individuals. Study-wide findings and caveats: Sequencing depth was expected to affect clonotype sharing among donors.

CDR1 and CDR2 from the germline V gene are MNHEY and SVGAGI. The CDR3 extends over 14 amino acids. The ends were cut back, 6 bases at V and 4 bases at J, with 12 bases in the middle. The repertoire was sequenced with immunoSEQ multiplex PCR; TCRdb's copy has only in-frame clones and lacks some. Of about 2.4 million clones detected, roughly 93% appear once; the ten largest clones hold 0.36%. As to this clone: Its antigen is currently unknown.

V gene TRBV6-5 combines with J gene TRBJ2-2; perhaps TRBD1 as D (6 bases). The source material was naive CD4+ T cells from PBMCs. As to subset: CD45RA+ positively selected. The TCR originated in a man aged 18 to 29 in good health. Some clones in this sample may be carry-over from other donors' samples. CDR3 nucleotide sequence: TGTGCCAGCAGGAACAGGGAACTCACCGGGGAGCTGTTTTTT. It encodes CASRNRELTGELFF.